The text below deals with one T cell receptor beta chain. Profiled with immunoSEQ multiplex PCR; TCRdb holds only in-frame clones, not every one. The sample contains roughly 76,000 clones, roughly 93% of which appear only once. This entry belongs to a study of technical replicates of blood from several donors. The V end was cut by 6 bases, the J end by 4 bases, with 13 bases between. The CDR3 covers 14 residues. Germline V gives CDR1 MNHNS, CDR2 SASEGT. V is TRBV6-1 and J is TRBJ1-5; D may be TRBD1 (6 bases). Sequenced sample: T cells isolated from PBMCs. This sequence was found in a human donor in good health. CDR3 protein: CASSPLTGNQPQHF. The CDR3 DNA reads TGTGCCAGCAGCCCTCTAACAGGGAATCAGCCCCAGCATTTT.